This T cell receptor beta chain was obtained from a study of molecular identifiers for immune sequencing clone quantification (dated by TCRdb to 2017 to 2018). Context from the whole study: For a replicate experiment, RNA from around 20,000 or 100,000 naive CD8 T cells was divided into five aliquots, and four of the five aliquots were sequenced. The study was a methods study using CD8 T cells to benchmark molecular-identifier clustering-based TCR repertoire sequencing (MIDCIRS) and TCR RNA copy counting.

Libraries of naive CD8 T cells were built from anywhere between about 20,000 and 1,000,000 sorted cells, with 10%, 30% or 50% of the purified RNA used. Naive CD8 T cells were FACS-sorted as CD8+CD4-CCR7+CD45RA+ on a BD FACSAria II into RLT Plus buffer. Nine to eleven TCR copies' worth of Jurkat RNA were spiked into roughly 19,000-1,000,000 naive CD8 T cell samples to test detection sensitivity. Enrichment of CD8 T cells was done with RosetteSep CD8+ T Cell Enrichment Cocktail plus Ficoll-Paque, and ACK red cell lysis came afterward. Summary of the overall study and its limitations: Highly expanded clone sizes could be underestimated if identical TCR molecules share a barcode. When barcode sub-clustering was left out, chimeric consensus sequences inflated TCR diversity, with chimeras reaching as high as 47%. Spiked-in Jurkat TCR RNA equivalent to a single cell was reported to be detectable even among more than 900,000 naive CD8 T cells. Clones above 20 RNA copies held over 97% of molecules in CMV-specific effector cells but under 1% in naive cells. About 3 recovered TCR RNA copies per cell were obtained by modeling, versus roughly 9.7 by digital PCR, implying a capture efficiency of 30% to 35%. The naive libraries included spiked-in Jurkat TCR RNA (10 copies' worth), and this RNA is not part of the donor repertoire.

With regard to this clonotype: Its antigen is currently not known. Base qualities are missing; no much larger clone stands one base away.

Library generation was performed with PCR. Sequencing relied on a NextSeq 500. Preparation of bulk TCR libraries followed a previously described approach, with the TCR primers listed in Table S5. The Qiagen AllPrep DNA/RNA kit was used to purify total RNA. Before analysis, reads from multiple sequencing runs of one library were combined. As for the original processing: Reads were retained only if the reads had an exact TCR constant sequence, and the retained reads were trimmed to 150 nt and grouped according to their 12-nt molecular barcodes. Reads within each barcode group were sub-clustered using a 15% Levenshtein threshold, and quality-weighted consensus sequences were constructed for each RNA molecule. Non-functional sequences were excluded, and lower-count sequences lying one edit away from another sequence were also excluded. Based on a fit of two negative binomial distributions, barcode sub-clusters having less than 20% of the maximum read count were discarded. The public reads were reprocessed in TCRdb via fastp at Q25 and MiXCR, keeping in-frame beta chains. Rows matching on CDR3 protein sequence are summarized as one entry with the most common DNA and genes. TCRdb assigned the V and J calls; the authors' analysis was not used. For this sample there are a few hundred thousand distinct CDR3 sequences; roughly 24% appear just once. The ten most abundant clones make up around 0.76% of the sample.

According to the germline V gene, CDR1 reads SGHVS and CDR2 reads FNYEAQ. The V and J ends are trimmed by 1 base and 0 bases, leaving 11 bases between them. The CDR3 runs 16 amino acids, cysteine and phenylalanine included. Only the CDR3 portion is preserved as DNA: 48 bases, with reading frame beginning at the first base. This clonotype originated in a human donor in good health. Some libraries in this study had Jurkat cell RNA spiked in. Here the chain combines TRBV7-6 and TRBJ2-3; no D gene call is confident. The sequenced sample consisted of naive CD8+ T cells from blood, with Jurkat cell RNA spiked in. According to the study, the label for this sample's cell subset or site signals: FACS-sorted CD8+CD4-CCR7+CD45RA+ naive T cells. The nucleotides read TGTGCCAGCAGCTTAGTGGATTACCCGAGCACAGATACGCAGTATTTT. Translated, this is CASSLVDYPSTDTQYF.